The T cell receptor beta chain under discussion was sequenced for a study of cytomegalovirus exposure and HLA in healthy donors. The V gene's germline CDR1 is SGDLS and CDR2 YYNGEE. V was cut by 0 bases and J by 2 bases, with 9 bases left in between. The CDR3 extends over 16 amino acids. Every donor was a healthy person donating bone marrow. Whole-study results and caveats: There were 164 TCR beta chains listed as cytomegalovirus-associated. Serostatus for CMV was the only available immune exposure information.

The study ran its PCR with 60 Vbeta and 13 Jbeta primers. Original processing methods: An analysis that came later counted some 81 million unique TCR beta chains, 10 million to 11 million shared. Only in-frame clones appear in the TCRdb table, and some are missing; sequencing was by immunoSEQ multiplex PCR. V, J and clone size derive from that table, while D and trimming were established from the DNA sequence. The sample includes some 130,000 clones, less than 85% seen only once; the top ten take 8.8%. In regard to this clone: Its specificity is not known.

The chain carries TRBV9 and TRBJ2-6; TRBD1 might be the D (6 bases). The sequencing sample was made of PBMCs. The TCR was taken from a woman aged 50 to 60 in good health and CMV-seropositive. The CDR3 sequence: CASSVGGPTGANVLTF. The CDR3 bases are TGTGCCAGCAGCGTAGGGGGGCCGACTGGGGCCAACGTCCTGACTTTC.